This TCR beta chain was found in a study of regulatory T cells in long-lasting Graves disease. Time point defined: persistent/refractory GD, antithyroid drugs over 5 years with positive TRAb. PBMC-extracted RNA yielded the TCR library. Library construction for TCR beta used iRepertoire HTBI primers and Arm-PCR of CDR3 regions. TCRdb re-analysed the multiplex PCR reads in MiXCR, keeping a single row per CDR3 protein. This table holds 300,000 or so distinct CDR3 sequences, roughly a fifth found once. CDR3 length: 15 amino acids. V trimming: 2 bases; J trimming: 4 bases; junction bases outside the gene matches: 7. CDR1 is SGDLS and CDR2 is YYNGEE in the germline V gene. Study-wide results and limits: Having few samples may have compromised the accuracy.

This clonotype was seen more than once but under ten times. As yet, its antigen is unknown. The sequencing used peripheral blood mononuclear cells (PBMCs), collected when the disease was refractory, from a patient treated with antithyroid drugs. This receptor was obtained from a female donor with Graves disease. The chain has TRBV9 and TRBJ1-1; 8 bases line up with TRBD1. The CDR3 is CASSVLGQGRTEAFF. The CDR3 region has the DNA TGTGCCAGCAGCGTCCTAGGACAGGGCCGCACTGAAGCTTTCTTT.